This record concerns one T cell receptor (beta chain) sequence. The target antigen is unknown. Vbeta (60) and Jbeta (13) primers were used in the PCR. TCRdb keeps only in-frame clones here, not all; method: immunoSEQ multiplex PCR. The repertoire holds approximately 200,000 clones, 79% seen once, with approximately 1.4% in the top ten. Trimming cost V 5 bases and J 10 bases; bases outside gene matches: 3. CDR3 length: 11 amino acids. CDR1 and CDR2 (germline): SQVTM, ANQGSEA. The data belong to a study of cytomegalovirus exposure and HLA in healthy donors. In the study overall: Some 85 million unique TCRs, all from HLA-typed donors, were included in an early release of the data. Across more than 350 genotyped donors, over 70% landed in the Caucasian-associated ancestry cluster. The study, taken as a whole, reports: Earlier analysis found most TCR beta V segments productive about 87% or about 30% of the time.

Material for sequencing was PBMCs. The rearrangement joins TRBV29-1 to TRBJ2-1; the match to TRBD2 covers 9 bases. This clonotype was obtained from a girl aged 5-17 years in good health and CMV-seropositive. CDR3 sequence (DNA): TGCAGCGTTCCCACTAGCGGGGAGCAGTTCTTC. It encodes CSVPTSGEQFF.